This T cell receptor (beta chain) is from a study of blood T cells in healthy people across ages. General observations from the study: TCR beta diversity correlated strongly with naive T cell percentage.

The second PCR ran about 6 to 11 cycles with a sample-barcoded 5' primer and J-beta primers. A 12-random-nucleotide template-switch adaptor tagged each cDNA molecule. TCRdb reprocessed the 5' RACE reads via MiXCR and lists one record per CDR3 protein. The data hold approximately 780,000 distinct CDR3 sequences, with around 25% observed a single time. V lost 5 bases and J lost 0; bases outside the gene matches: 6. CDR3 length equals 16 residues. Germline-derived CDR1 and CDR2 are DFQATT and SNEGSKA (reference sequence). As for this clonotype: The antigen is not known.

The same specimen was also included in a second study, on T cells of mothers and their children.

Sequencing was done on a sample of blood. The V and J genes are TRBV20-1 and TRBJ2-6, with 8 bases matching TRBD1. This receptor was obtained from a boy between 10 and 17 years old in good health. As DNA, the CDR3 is TGCAGTGCTTCCACAGGGGGTCTCTCTGGGGCCAACGTCCTGACTTTC. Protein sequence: CSASTGGLSGANVLTF.